The 8 T cell receptor beta chains given below trace back to one sample, sequenced in a study of T cells in women clearing cervical HPV infection. The repertoire was sequenced with immunoSEQ multiplex PCR; TCRdb's copy has only in-frame clones and lacks some. The sample includes about 22,000 clones. Sequences were obtained from blood buffy coat. The receptors were sampled from a woman aged 18-70 years with a cervical HPV16 infection that either progressed to CIN3+ or cleared (not recorded which).

Worth noting for this clone: The DNA ends 3 residues before the CDR3 does, and the rest of the CDR3 is filled in from the germline J gene. This chain uses TRBV20-1 with TRBJ1-6; D is uncertain. V was pared by 5 bases and J by 6 bases, with 17 bases between. This CDR3 contains 15 residues. Germline loops: CDR1 DFQATT, CDR2 SNEGSKA (reference sequence). The CDR3 bases that were read are TGCAGTGCTCCCGTCGGGGTTACGCGTAATTCACCC. It translates to CSAPVGVTRNSP. The whole CDR3 protein reads CSAPVGVTRNSPLHF.

Remarks on this clone: The CDR3 end falls 3 residues outside the read, so it is completed with the germline J gene. V is TRBV20-1 and J is TRBJ2-5; possible D gene TRBD2, 5 bases. The CDR3 length is 13 residues. V lost 3 bases, J lost 4 bases, and 12 bases lay in between. Germline CDR1 reads DFQATT; CDR2 reads SNEGSKA (reference sequence). The CDR3 here is CSARSLGGETQYF. The part of the CDR3 DNA that was read is TGCAGTGCTAGGTCACTAGGAGGAGAGACC.

As concerns this clone: From the germline J gene comes the end of the CDR3, since the read stops 3 residues before it. This chain connects TRBV11-3 to TRBJ1-4; D is perhaps TRBD1 (6 bases). The germline CDR1 and CDR2 sequences are SGHNT and YENEEA. With 10 bases removed from V and 6 bases from J, the gap between germline ends came to 12 bases. This CDR3 spans 12 amino acids. CDR3 DNA (partial): TGTGCCACACAGGGAGTAGATGAAAAA. Residues: CATQGVDEK. The CDR3, in full, reads CATQGVDEKLFF.

A note on this clone: One junction end disagrees with the germline gene, perhaps due to a read error. The read is 3 residues too short to cover the CDR3 end, so that end is filled in from the germline J gene. The rearrangement joins TRBV4-2 to TRBJ2-7, with D possibly TRBD2 on 7 matching bases. Germline V CDR1 and CDR2: LGHNA, YNFKEQ. This CDR3 has 18 amino acids. The covered CDR3 bases are TGCGCCAGCAGCCAAGAGAGGGGCTCGCGGGGGCGGTTTGCCGAG. This gives the protein CASSQERGSRGRFAE. The CDR3, in full, reads CASSQERGSRGRFAEQYF.

A word on this clone: The read comes to an end 3 residues before the CDR3 does, leaving the germline J gene to fill in the end. The J gene is TRBJ1-1, the V gene TRBV20-1; 7 bases align to TRBD1. Germline V gene data show CDR1 as DFQATT and CDR2 as SNEGSKA (reference sequence). V trimming: 3 bases; J trimming: 0 bases; junction bases outside the gene matches: 4. The CDR3 runs to 14 residues. The CDR3 sequence is CSASKQGMNTEAFF. The sequenced part of the CDR3 DNA is TGCAGTGCTAGCAAACAGGGGATGAACACTGAA.

Of note for this clone: The CDR3 end is not reached by the read, which stops 3 residues before it; the germline J gene fills it in. The J gene is TRBJ1-1, the V gene TRBV11-1; D is perhaps TRBD1 (6 bases). Per germline, CDR1 SGHAT and CDR2 FQDESV (reference sequence). The CDR3 sequence is 11 residues long. This CDR3 reads CASSLDREAFF. CDR3 DNA (partial): TGTGCCAGCAGCCTAGACAGGGAA.

Turning to this clone: The read terminates 3 residues before the CDR3 end, so the remaining end is supplied by the germline J gene. The V gene is TRBV7-2, the J gene TRBJ1-2, with D possibly being TRBD1 (5 bases). CDR1 is SGHTA and CDR2 is FQGNSA in the germline V gene. The CDR3 runs to 13 residues. The sequenced CDR3 bases are TGTGCCAGCAGTTTTAGCAGGGTAGAAGGC. Residues: CASSFSRVEG. The whole CDR3 region reads CASSFSRVEGYTF.

As concerns this clone: The CDR3 goes on 3 residues after the read ends, and that part is filled in from the germline J gene. The chain has TRBV6-2 or TRBV6-3 and TRBJ2-3; 9 positions agree with TRBD1. Germline V gene data show CDR1 as MNHEY and CDR2 as SVGEGT. The CDR3 contains 17 residues. The V gene end was trimmed by 6 bases and the J gene end by 4 bases; junction bases not matched to a gene: 14. CDR3 region: CASRPPPGTGYPDTQYF. CDR3 DNA, as far as it was read: TGTGCCAGCAGGCCCCCCCCCGGGACAGGGTACCCAGATACG.